The rows below give T cell receptor beta chains drawn from one sample of a study of blood T cell repertoires in COVID-19. Some clones are missing from TCRdb's copy, which holds only in-frame ones; the method was immunoSEQ multiplex PCR. The data contain hundreds of thousands of clones, 75% to 90% of them singletons. Sequencing was carried out using peripheral blood. These receptors were taken from a woman younger than 35 with acute or convalescent COVID-19. The CDR3 runs from the conserved cysteine through the conserved F or W. D genes are given only for firm matches. Expanded clones are given a class, and other clones once, few, many or no size at all.

d_gene: NA; abundance: NA; j_gene: TRBJ1-1; v_gene: TRBV19; CDR3nt: TGTGCCAGTAGTGATTGGCTCGAAGCTTTCTTT; CDR3aa: CASSDWLEAFF
d_gene: NA; abundance: once; j_gene: TRBJ1-2; v_gene: TRBV12-3/TRBV12-4; CDR3nt: TGTGCCAGCAGTTTCGGGGAGTCATATGGCTACACCTTC; CDR3aa: CASSFGESYGYTF
d_gene: NA; abundance: once; j_gene: TRBJ1-6; v_gene: TRBV2; CDR3nt: TGTGCCAGCAGTGGCGGGTCTCCTTCACCCCTCCACTTT; CDR3aa: CASSGGSPSPLHF
d_gene: NA; abundance: NA; j_gene: TRBJ2-1; v_gene: TRBV3-1/TRBV3-2; CDR3nt: TGTGCCAGCAGCCCGGCGGGAACCTACAATGAGCAGTTCTTC; CDR3aa: CASSPAGTYNEQFF
d_gene: TRBD1; abundance: NA; j_gene: TRBJ2-3; v_gene: TRBV28; CDR3nt: TGTGCCAGCAGTTCACCCCGGACAGGGTTAGGAGATACGCAGTATTTT; CDR3aa: CASSSPRTGLGDTQYF
d_gene: NA; abundance: NA; j_gene: TRBJ2-2; v_gene: TRBV9; CDR3nt: TGTGCCAGCAGCGTAGTTCTCGGGAACACCGGGGAGCTGTTTTTT; CDR3aa: CASSVVLGNTGELFF
d_gene: TRBD1; abundance: NA; j_gene: TRBJ1-6; v_gene: TRBV12-3/TRBV12-4; CDR3nt: TGTGCCAGCAAGGGGGCGCGGAATTCACCCCTCCACTTT; CDR3aa: CASKGARNSPLHF
d_gene: NA; abundance: NA; j_gene: TRBJ1-4; v_gene: TRBV7-6; CDR3nt: TGTGCCAGCAGCCCTTTGACAGGAAGGGAGTGGGAAAAACTGTTTTTT; CDR3aa: CASSPLTGREWEKLFF
d_gene: TRBD1; abundance: NA; j_gene: TRBJ1-1; v_gene: TRBV11-3; CDR3nt: TGTGCCAGCATATCCCGGGACAGGGCAATGAACACTGAAGCTTTCTTT; CDR3aa: CASISRDRAMNTEAFF
d_gene: TRBD2; abundance: few; j_gene: TRBJ2-7; v_gene: TRBV20-1; CDR3nt: TGCAGTGCTAGTAGACTAGCGGGCTACGAGCAGTACTTC; CDR3aa: CSASRLAGYEQYF
d_gene: NA; abundance: NA; j_gene: TRBJ1-1; v_gene: TRBV5-3; CDR3nt: TGTGCCAGAAGCTCGAATGGTCTCGGGAACACTGAAGCTTTCTTT; CDR3aa: CARSSNGLGNTEAFF
d_gene: NA; abundance: NA; j_gene: TRBJ1-1; v_gene: TRBV6-5; CDR3nt: TGTGCCAGCAGTTACTCGAGCCAGGCGGGCACTGAAGCTTTCTTT; CDR3aa: CASSYSSQAGTEAFF
d_gene: TRBD1; abundance: NA; j_gene: TRBJ1-2; v_gene: TRBV28; CDR3nt: TGTGCCAGCACTCAACTGGGGACAGCCAACTATGGCTACACCTTC; CDR3aa: CASTQLGTANYGYTF
d_gene: TRBD1; abundance: few; j_gene: TRBJ1-2; v_gene: TRBV6-5; CDR3nt: TGTGCCAGCCGTTCCGGGACAGGGGGTCCCTATGGCTACACCTTC; CDR3aa: CASRSGTGGPYGYTF
d_gene: NA; abundance: NA; j_gene: TRBJ1-2; v_gene: TRBV5-1; CDR3nt: TGCGCCAGCAGCCTTTCGGACAACCTCTATGGCTACACCTTC; CDR3aa: CASSLSDNLYGYTF
d_gene: NA; abundance: NA; j_gene: TRBJ2-1; v_gene: TRBV11-2; CDR3nt: TGTGCCAGCAGCCGCGCTAATGAGCAGTTCTTC; CDR3aa: CASSRANEQFF
d_gene: NA; abundance: NA; j_gene: TRBJ1-6; v_gene: TRBV6-1; CDR3nt: TGTGCCAGCAGTGAAAGAGGTGGGACAAGGAGGAATTCACCCCTCCACTTT; CDR3aa: CASSERGGTRRNSPLHF
d_gene: TRBD2; abundance: NA; j_gene: TRBJ2-1; v_gene: TRBV6-4; CDR3nt: TGTGCCAGCAGTAAGGTAGCTAGCGGGATATACAATGAGCAGTTCTTC; CDR3aa: CASSKVASGIYNEQFF
d_gene: NA; abundance: few; j_gene: TRBJ2-3; v_gene: TRBV9; CDR3nt: TGTGCCAGCAGCCCTAACACAGATACGCAGTATTTT; CDR3aa: CASSPNTDTQYF
d_gene: NA; abundance: NA; j_gene: TRBJ1-1; v_gene: TRBV11-2; CDR3nt: TGTGCCAGCAGCTTAGGCGTGGCTGAAGCTTTCTTT; CDR3aa: CASSLGVAEAFF
d_gene: TRBD1; abundance: NA; j_gene: TRBJ2-7; v_gene: TRBV7-2; CDR3nt: TGTGCCAGCAGCTTAGTAGGACAGGGTACCTACGAGCAGTACTTC; CDR3aa: CASSLVGQGTYEQYF
d_gene: NA; abundance: once; j_gene: TRBJ1-1; v_gene: TRBV27; CDR3nt: TGTGCCACACGAGGGACAACCAACACTGAAGCTTTCTTT; CDR3aa: CATRGTTNTEAFF
d_gene: NA; abundance: NA; j_gene: TRBJ1-1; v_gene: TRBV6-4; CDR3nt: TGTGCCAGCAGGGAGGGCCCTGAAGCTTTCTTT; CDR3aa: CASREGPEAFF
d_gene: NA; abundance: NA; j_gene: TRBJ1-1; v_gene: TRBV6-6; CDR3nt: TGTGCCAGCAGTTCGAATCCCGGGACAATAAGTACTGAAGCTTTCTTT; CDR3aa: CASSSNPGTISTEAFF
d_gene: NA; abundance: NA; j_gene: TRBJ1-3; v_gene: TRBV19; CDR3nt: TGTGCCAGTAGTATCAACGGCGGTTCATCTGGAAACACCATATATTTT; CDR3aa: CASSINGGSSGNTIYF
d_gene: NA; abundance: NA; j_gene: TRBJ2-3; v_gene: TRBV9; CDR3nt: TGTGCCAGCAGCTTTAGTGGGAGGGGGGATACGCAGTATTTT; CDR3aa: CASSFSGRGDTQYF
d_gene: TRBD1; abundance: NA; j_gene: TRBJ1-1; v_gene: TRBV20-1; CDR3nt: TGCAGTGCTAGTAGGGACAGGCTCAGAAACACTGAAGCTTTCTTT; CDR3aa: CSASRDRLRNTEAFF
d_gene: TRBD1; abundance: NA; j_gene: TRBJ1-1; v_gene: TRBV7-9; CDR3nt: TGTGCCAGCAGCCCCAGGGGGGAGACTGAAGCTTTCTTT; CDR3aa: CASSPRGETEAFF
d_gene: NA; abundance: NA; j_gene: TRBJ1-4; v_gene: TRBV28; CDR3nt: TGTGCCAGCAGTTTAGATAGGGGTGCAACTAATGAAAAACTGTTTTTT; CDR3aa: CASSLDRGATNEKLFF
d_gene: NA; abundance: NA; j_gene: TRBJ2-2; v_gene: TRBV3-1/TRBV3-2; CDR3nt: TGTGCCAGCAGCCAGCGCACCGGGGAGCTGTTTTTT; CDR3aa: CASSQRTGELFF
d_gene: NA; abundance: NA; j_gene: TRBJ1-2; v_gene: TRBV3-1/TRBV3-2; CDR3nt: TGTGCCAGCAGCCAAGGAGGACAAGGGCACAATGGCTACACCTTC; CDR3aa: CASSQGGQGHNGYTF
d_gene: TRBD2; abundance: NA; j_gene: TRBJ2-3; v_gene: TRBV7-2; CDR3nt: TGTGCCAGCAGCTTTTCGGGGGGGGCAGATACGCAGTATTTT; CDR3aa: CASSFSGGADTQYF
d_gene: NA; abundance: NA; j_gene: TRBJ2-7; v_gene: TRBV19; CDR3nt: TGTGCCAGTAGTATAGACGGGAGTGGAAGCTACGAGCAGTACTTC; CDR3aa: CASSIDGSGSYEQYF
d_gene: TRBD2; abundance: NA; j_gene: TRBJ2-2; v_gene: TRBV7-2; CDR3nt: TGTGCCAGCAGCTTACTAGCGGGGGGGCCCGGGGAGCTGTTTTTT; CDR3aa: CASSLLAGGPGELFF
d_gene: TRBD1; abundance: NA; j_gene: TRBJ1-3; v_gene: TRBV9; CDR3nt: TGTGCCAGCAGCACAAGACAGGGGTACGGAAACACCATATATTTT; CDR3aa: CASSTRQGYGNTIYF
d_gene: NA; abundance: NA; j_gene: TRBJ1-2; v_gene: TRBV14; CDR3nt: TGTGCCAGCAGCCAAAGTTGGGGAGGGGTTAGCTACACCTTC; CDR3aa: CASSQSWGGVSYTF
d_gene: TRBD1; abundance: once; j_gene: TRBJ1-2; v_gene: TRBV5-1; CDR3nt: TGCGCCAGCAGAGGACAGGGAACTCGCTATGGCTACACCTTC; CDR3aa: CASRGQGTRYGYTF
d_gene: NA; abundance: NA; j_gene: TRBJ1-2; v_gene: TRBV4-1; CDR3nt: TGCGCCAGCACCTCTCCCACAGGAGGGTATGGCTACACCTTC; CDR3aa: CASTSPTGGYGYTF
d_gene: NA; abundance: NA; j_gene: TRBJ1-1; v_gene: TRBV19; CDR3nt: TGTGCCAGTAGCGGACTATTCTTGAACACTGAAGCTTTCTTT; CDR3aa: CASSGLFLNTEAFF
d_gene: NA; abundance: few; j_gene: TRBJ1-5; v_gene: TRBV2; CDR3nt: TGTGCCAGCAGCAGGGGCCCCAGCAATCAGCCCCAGCATTTT; CDR3aa: CASSRGPSNQPQHF
d_gene: TRBD1; abundance: NA; j_gene: TRBJ1-2; v_gene: TRBV2; CDR3nt: TGTGCCAGCAGCGCGGGACAGAGCTATGGCTACACCTTC; CDR3aa: CASSAGQSYGYTF
d_gene: NA; abundance: NA; j_gene: TRBJ1-2; v_gene: TRBV4-3; CDR3nt: TGCGCCAGCAGCCAAGATTACAGCTATGGCTACACCTTC; CDR3aa: CASSQDYSYGYTF
d_gene: TRBD1; abundance: NA; j_gene: TRBJ1-5; v_gene: TRBV7-2; CDR3nt: TGTGCCAGCAGCTTGGGGGGTACAGGGGGTAATCAGCCCCAGCATTTT; CDR3aa: CASSLGGTGGNQPQHF
d_gene: TRBD2; abundance: NA; j_gene: TRBJ2-1; v_gene: TRBV6-5; CDR3nt: TGTGCCAGCACAAAACCGGGGGGGAAGCCTAATGAGCAGTTCTTC; CDR3aa: CASTKPGGKPNEQFF
d_gene: NA; abundance: NA; j_gene: TRBJ1-6; v_gene: TRBV27; CDR3nt: TGTGCCAGCAGTTTTCGTAATTCACCCCTCCACTTT; CDR3aa: CASSFRNSPLHF
d_gene: TRBD1; abundance: NA; j_gene: TRBJ1-6; v_gene: TRBV19; CDR3nt: TGTGCCAGTAGTCTACAGGGGAGCTCCTATAATTCACCCCTCCACTTT; CDR3aa: CASSLQGSSYNSPLHF
d_gene: NA; abundance: NA; j_gene: TRBJ1-2; v_gene: TRBV12-5; CDR3nt: TGTGCTAGTGGTTTGCCCTTTACAGGAACTAACTATGGCTACACCTTC; CDR3aa: CASGLPFTGTNYGYTF
d_gene: TRBD1; abundance: NA; j_gene: TRBJ1-1; v_gene: TRBV5-4; CDR3nt: TGTGCCAGCAGCGTCACAGGGGGAAGTGAAGCTTTCTTT; CDR3aa: CASSVTGGSEAFF
d_gene: TRBD1; abundance: NA; j_gene: TRBJ2-1; v_gene: TRBV29-1; CDR3nt: TGCAGCTCGCGGACAGGGGACTACAATGAGCAGTTCTTC; CDR3aa: CSSRTGDYNEQFF
d_gene: NA; abundance: once; j_gene: TRBJ2-2; v_gene: TRBV7-3; CDR3nt: TGTGCCAGCAGCTTGGCAGTGCACACCGGGGAGCTGTTTTTT; CDR3aa: CASSLAVHTGELFF
d_gene: TRBD2; abundance: NA; j_gene: TRBJ2-3; v_gene: TRBV5-6; CDR3nt: TGTGCCAGCAGCCCTTCACAAAAGGGACTAGCTGCAGATACGCAGTATTTT; CDR3aa: CASSPSQKGLAADTQYF
d_gene: TRBD1; abundance: NA; j_gene: TRBJ1-4; v_gene: TRBV27; CDR3nt: TGTGCCAGCAGTAAACGGGACAGGGCCGAAAAACTGTTTTTT; CDR3aa: CASSKRDRAEKLFF
d_gene: NA; abundance: NA; j_gene: TRBJ1-3; v_gene: TRBV4-2; CDR3nt: TGTGCCAGCAGCCAAGATCAGGGGGGAAACACCATATATTTT; CDR3aa: CASSQDQGGNTIYF
d_gene: NA; abundance: NA; j_gene: TRBJ1-2; v_gene: TRBV9; CDR3nt: TGTGCCAGCAGCCCCCGGTTTCAGGGGACCTATGGCTACACCTTC; CDR3aa: CASSPRFQGTYGYTF
d_gene: NA; abundance: NA; j_gene: TRBJ2-7; v_gene: TRBV4-1; CDR3nt: TGCGCCAGCAGCCAAGTCCGGGGGTATGGGGACGAGCAGTACTTC; CDR3aa: CASSQVRGYGDEQYF